This T cell receptor beta chain originates from a study of T cells in Graves' hyperthyroidism and ophthalmopathy. Study information: The blood sample was taken at first diagnosis, before treatment began.

This clonotype was seen at least ten times. Amplification targeted TCR beta CDR3 regions from RNA transcripts. The HTBI primer set served for first-round RT-PCR of the TCR CDR3. TCRdb reanalysed the multiplex PCR reads using MiXCR and keeps one entry per CDR3 protein. The table records more than 300,000 distinct CDR3 sequences, around 18% of them present only once. CDR3 length: 15 residues. V lost 6 bases and J 2 bases, leaving 17 bases between the germline ends. The germline V gene encodes CDR1 MNHNS and CDR2 SASEGT. Ophthalmopathy cases met thresholds of Clinical Activity Score at least 3, NOSPECS grade at least 4 and duration under 3 months. Diagnoses were made from clinical symptoms, serum measures (thyroxine and TRAb), thyroid ultrasound and orbital computed tomography.

The source material was blood. This clonotype was obtained from a man aged 18 to 29 with Graves' ophthalmopathy. V and J are TRBV6-1 and TRBJ2-7; the D gene is possibly TRBD2 (5 bases). DNA for the CDR3: TGTGCCAGCAGATCGACCCGGACGGGGACCTACGAGCAGTACTTC. Translated: CASRSTRTGTYEQYF.